This T cell receptor (delta chain) was documented in a study of gamma-delta T cells after stem cell transplantation. This clone was detected only a few times. A far larger clone is one base from this, pointing to a likely read error. The sample has other DNA sequences that encode this CDR3 too. The CDR3 is 19 amino acids. V was pared by 0 bases and J by 1 base, with 14 bases of the junction left unmatched. Germline CDR1 reads GEAIGNYY; CDR2 reads EKD. TCRdb re-processed the RT-PCR reads using CATT. Among about 1,800 delta-chain clones listed, less than 0.35% were seen once. This chain links TRDV2 with TRDJ1, with 9 positions matching TRDD3. The TCR originated in a human donor. It is not recorded whose cells these are; they may come from a transplant donor. Material: gamma-delta T cells. Written as DNA, the CDR3 is TGTGCCTGTGACACCGTGAGTAGGCCTGGGGGATCTCTCACCGATAAACTCATCTTT. Translating it yields CACDTVSRPGGSLTDKLIF.